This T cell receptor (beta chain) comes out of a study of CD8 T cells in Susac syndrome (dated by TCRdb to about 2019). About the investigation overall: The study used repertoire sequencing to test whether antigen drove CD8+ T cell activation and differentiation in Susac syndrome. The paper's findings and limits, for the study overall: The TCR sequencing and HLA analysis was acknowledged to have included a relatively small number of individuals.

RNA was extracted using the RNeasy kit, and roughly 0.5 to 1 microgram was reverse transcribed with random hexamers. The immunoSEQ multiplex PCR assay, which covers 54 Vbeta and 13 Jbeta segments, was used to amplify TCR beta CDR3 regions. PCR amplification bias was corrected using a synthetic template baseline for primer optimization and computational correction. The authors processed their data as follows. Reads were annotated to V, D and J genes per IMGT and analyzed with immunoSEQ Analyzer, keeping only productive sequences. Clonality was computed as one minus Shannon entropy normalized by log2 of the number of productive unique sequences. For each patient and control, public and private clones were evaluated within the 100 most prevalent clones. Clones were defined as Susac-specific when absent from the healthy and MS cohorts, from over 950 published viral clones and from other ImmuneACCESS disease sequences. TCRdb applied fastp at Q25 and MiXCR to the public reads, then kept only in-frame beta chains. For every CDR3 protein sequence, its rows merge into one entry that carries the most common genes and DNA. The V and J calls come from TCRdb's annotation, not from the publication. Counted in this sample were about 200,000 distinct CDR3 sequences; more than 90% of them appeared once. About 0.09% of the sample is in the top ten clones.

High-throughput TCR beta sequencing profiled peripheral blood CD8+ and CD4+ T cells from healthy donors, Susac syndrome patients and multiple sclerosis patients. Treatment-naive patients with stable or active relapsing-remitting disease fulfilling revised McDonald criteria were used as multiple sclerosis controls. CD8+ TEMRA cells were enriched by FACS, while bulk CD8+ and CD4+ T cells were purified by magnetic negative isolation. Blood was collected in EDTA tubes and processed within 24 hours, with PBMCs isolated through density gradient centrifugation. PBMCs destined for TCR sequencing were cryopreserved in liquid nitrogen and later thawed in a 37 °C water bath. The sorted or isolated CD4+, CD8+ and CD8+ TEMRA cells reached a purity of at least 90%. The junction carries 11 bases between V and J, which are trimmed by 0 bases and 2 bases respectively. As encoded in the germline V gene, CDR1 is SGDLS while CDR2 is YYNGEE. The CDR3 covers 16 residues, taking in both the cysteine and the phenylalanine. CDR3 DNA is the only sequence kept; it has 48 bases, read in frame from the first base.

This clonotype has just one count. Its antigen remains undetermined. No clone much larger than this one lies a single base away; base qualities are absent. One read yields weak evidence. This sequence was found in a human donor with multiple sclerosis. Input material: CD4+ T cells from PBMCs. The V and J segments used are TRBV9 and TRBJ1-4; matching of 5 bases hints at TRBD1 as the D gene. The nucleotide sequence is TGTGCCAGCAGCGTAGGAGGGGCGCTGACTAATGAAAAACTGTTTTTT. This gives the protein CASSVGGALTNEKLFF.